This T cell receptor (beta chain) stems from a study of cytomegalovirus exposure and HLA in healthy donors. General study results and limits: The study labeled approximately 150 TCR beta chains cytomegalovirus-associated. One later analysis, an examination of the 120 validation repertoires, found that first-cohort TCR clusters tended to co-occur in them. The study found most TCR sequences rare, yet found some public TCRs in many donors.

V lost 1 base, J lost 1 base, and 11 bases lay in between. The CDR3 contains 15 residues. The germline CDR1 and CDR2 sequences are SGHRS and YFSETQ. The donors were in the 120-subject validation cohort, distinct from the roughly 720-subject first cohort. On this clone itself: Its antigen is currently unknown.

The repertoire was sequenced with immunoSEQ multiplex PCR; TCRdb's copy has only in-frame clones and lacks some. The sample has some 130,000 clones, approximately 92% seen once. This rearrangement joins TRBV5-1 to TRBJ2-5; no reliable D call. This TCR was recovered from a woman aged 18-35 years in good health and CMV-seronegative. What was sequenced was PBMCs. In DNA, the CDR3 is TGCGCCAGCAGCTTGTTTAGGAACAGCCAAGAGACCCAGTACTTC. Protein product: CASSLFRNSQETQYF.